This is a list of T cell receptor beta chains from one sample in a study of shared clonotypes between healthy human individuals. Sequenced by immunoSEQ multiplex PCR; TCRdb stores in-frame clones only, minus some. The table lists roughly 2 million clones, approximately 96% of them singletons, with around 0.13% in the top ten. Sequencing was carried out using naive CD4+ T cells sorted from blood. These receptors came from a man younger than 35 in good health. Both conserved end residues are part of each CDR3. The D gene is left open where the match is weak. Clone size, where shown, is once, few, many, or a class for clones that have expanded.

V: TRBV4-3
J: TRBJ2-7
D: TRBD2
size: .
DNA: TGCGCCAGCAGCCGACTAGCGGGAGGTGGCTACGAGCAGTACTTC
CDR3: CASSRLAGGGYEQYF

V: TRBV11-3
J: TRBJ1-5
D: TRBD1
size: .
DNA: TGTGCCAGCAGCCCAGTCCCGGGACAGGGTTGGCAGCCCCAGCATTTT
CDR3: CASSPVPGQGWQPQHF

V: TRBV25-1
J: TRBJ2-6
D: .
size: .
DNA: TGTGCCAGCAAATCTGGGGCCAACGTCCTGACTTTC
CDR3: CASKSGANVLTF

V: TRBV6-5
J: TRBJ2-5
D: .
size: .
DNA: TGTGCCAGCAGTTACCCCCCGTTAGAGACCCAGTACTTC
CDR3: CASSYPPLETQYF

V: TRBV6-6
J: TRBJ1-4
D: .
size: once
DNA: TGTGCCAGCAGTTACTCACAGGGTTCGGGTGAAAAACTGTTTTTT
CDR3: CASSYSQGSGEKLFF

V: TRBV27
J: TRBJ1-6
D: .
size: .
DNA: TGTGCCAGCAGGGGAACAGGGAGCTCCTATAATTCACCCCTCCACTTT
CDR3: CASRGTGSSYNSPLHF

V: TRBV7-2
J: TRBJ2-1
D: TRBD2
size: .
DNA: TGTGCCAGCAGCACTAGCGCTGAGCAGTTCTTC
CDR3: CASSTSAEQFF

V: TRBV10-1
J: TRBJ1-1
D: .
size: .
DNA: TGCGCCAGCAGCGAGGGGCGCCCGAACACTGAAGCTTTCTTT
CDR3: CASSEGRPNTEAFF

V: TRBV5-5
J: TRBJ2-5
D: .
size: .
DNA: TGTGCCAGCAGCCACCCCTTAGCGGTAGAGACCCAGTACTTC
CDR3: CASSHPLAVETQYF

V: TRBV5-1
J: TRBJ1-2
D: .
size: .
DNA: TGCGCCAGCAGCAGGGACATGGAAGGCTACACCTTC
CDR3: CASSRDMEGYTF

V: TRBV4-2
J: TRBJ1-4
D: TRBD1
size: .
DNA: TGTGCCAGCAGCCAAGTCAGTCTAGGGGGCGCGTTTAGTGAAAAACTGTTTTTT
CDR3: CASSQVSLGGAFSEKLFF

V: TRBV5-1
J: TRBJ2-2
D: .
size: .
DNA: TGCGCCAGCAGCCCACAGGAAACCGGGGAGCTGTTTTTT
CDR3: CASSPQETGELFF

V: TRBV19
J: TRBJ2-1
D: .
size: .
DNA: TGTGCCAGTAGTACCCAGACAGCAGAGCAGTTCTTC
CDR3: CASSTQTAEQFF

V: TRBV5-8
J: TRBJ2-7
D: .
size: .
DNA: TGTGCCAGCAGCTCCTTGCGAGAACCCTACGAGCAGTACTTC
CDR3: CASSSLREPYEQYF

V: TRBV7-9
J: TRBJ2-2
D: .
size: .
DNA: TGTGCCAGCAGCCTGGGGGAGTACACCGGGGAGCTGTTTTTT
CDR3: CASSLGEYTGELFF

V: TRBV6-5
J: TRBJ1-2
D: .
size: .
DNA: TGTGCCAGCAGTCGTACAGGCCCCCTCTATGGCTACACCTTC
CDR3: CASSRTGPLYGYTF

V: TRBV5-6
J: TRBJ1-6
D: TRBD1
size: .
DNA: TGTGCCAGCAGCCCCCAGACAGGGATGAATTCACCCCTCCACTTT
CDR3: CASSPQTGMNSPLHF

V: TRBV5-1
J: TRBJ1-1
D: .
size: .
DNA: TGCGCCAGCAGCGCCTACGGGGGCGGTCCTGAAGCTTTCTTT
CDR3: CASSAYGGGPEAFF

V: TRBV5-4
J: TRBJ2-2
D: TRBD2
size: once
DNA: TGTGCCAGCAGCTTTGGGGGAGGGGTCACCGGGGAGCTGTTTTTT
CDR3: CASSFGGGVTGELFF

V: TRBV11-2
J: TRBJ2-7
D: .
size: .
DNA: TGTGCCAGCAGCTCGTCGGGGAGGGGGAGCTCCTACGAGCAGTACTTC
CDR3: CASSSSGRGSSYEQYF

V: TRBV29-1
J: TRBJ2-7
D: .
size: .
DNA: TGCAGCGTTGCCGTGGGAAGCTACGAGCAGTACTTC
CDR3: CSVAVGSYEQYF

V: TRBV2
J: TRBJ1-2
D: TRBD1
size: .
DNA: TGTGCCAGCAGTGGTTTGGGACAGGGGAAAGATGGCTACACCTTC
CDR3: CASSGLGQGKDGYTF